These 7 T cell receptor beta chains were all obtained from the same sample, sequenced in a study of beta chain features in type 1 diabetes. Their antigens remain unidentified. Expressed TCRB transcripts were sequenced because the isolated RNA had all been reverse transcribed beforehand. Clones were read by immunoSEQ multiplex PCR, and TCRdb kept only the in-frame ones, dropping some. The sample holds about 700,000 clones, under 15% seen once. Regarding the study as a whole: Among all four CD4+ subsets, Type 1 diabetes patients had TCRB CDR3s that were moderately but significantly shorter.

Specimen: naive CD4+ T cells from blood. The receptors here all came from a man younger than 30 with type 1 diabetes.

The chain joins TRBV5-1 to TRBJ2-3; D is possibly TRBD1 or TRBD2 (5 bases each). Germline-derived CDR1 and CDR2 are SGHRS and YFSETQ. The CDR3 runs 17 residues. V was cut by 1 base and J by 6 bases, with 21 bases left in between. The CDR3, as DNA: TGCGCCAGCAGCTTGATGGGCCCTGCAGGGACCTTGGATACGCAGTATTTT. Residues: CASSLMGPAGTLDTQYF.

V is TRBV19 and J is TRBJ2-7, with a tentative D call TRBD2 (6 bases). The CDR3 covers 13 residues. Germline values: CDR1 LNHDA, CDR2 SQIVND (reference sequence). V was shortened by 6 bases and J by 3 bases, with 12 bases between the two germline ends. The CDR3 reads CASSDAGGYEQYF. In DNA form, the CDR3 reads TGTGCCAGTAGCGATGCCGGGGGCTACGAGCAGTACTTC.

This clone was counted between two and nine times. This chain links TRBV7-9 with TRBJ1-2; D possibly corresponds to TRBD1 (6 bases). The CDR3 sequence is 14 residues long. Trimming stripped 4 bases from V and 4 bases from J, with 13 bases between. CDR1 is SEHNR, CDR2 FQNEAQ, per germline (reference sequence). CDR3 bases: TGTGCCAGCAGCTCCGGACAGAGTGGCTATGGCTACACCTTC. It specifies CASSSGQSGYGYTF.

This chain connects TRBV27 to TRBJ1-5, with a tentative D call TRBD1 (5 bases). The CDR3 has 14 residues. Germline CDR1 is MNHEY and CDR2 is SMNVEV (reference sequence). Trimming stripped 5 bases from V and 4 bases from J, with 12 bases between. The CDR3 sequence: CASSPRQLNQPQHF. CDR3 sequence (DNA): TGTGCCAGCAGTCCGAGACAGCTTAATCAGCCCCAGCATTTT.

This chain connects TRBV30 to TRBJ1-5; D not certain. The CDR3 sequence is 14 residues long. Germline V lookup: CDR1 GTSNPN, CDR2 SVGIG (reference sequence). The germline V and J ends were trimmed by 2 bases and 0 bases, with 8 bases remaining between them. Here the CDR3 DNA reads TGTGCCTGGAGTATAGGGATTAGCAATCAGCCCCAGCATTTT. It is translated as CAWSIGISNQPQHF.

This sequence joins TRBV5-6 and TRBJ1-6, with D tentatively TRBD1 (6 bases). CDR1 and CDR2 (germline): SGHDT, YYEEEE. The CDR3 totals 13 residues. Trimming removed 4 bases from V and 7 bases from J, with 9 bases in between. Here the CDR3 reads CASSKDRNSPLHF. Written as DNA, the CDR3 is TGTGCCAGCAGCAAAGACAGGAATTCACCCCTCCACTTT.

As concerns this clone: Other DNA sequences in the sample encode the same CDR3. The rearrangement links TRBV30 to TRBJ1-5; D not resolved. The CDR3 has 13 amino acids. Trimming removed 2 bases from V and 1 base from J, with 6 bases in between. The germline gives CDR1 GTSNPN, CDR2 SVGIG (reference sequence). DNA for the CDR3: TGTGCCTGGAGTTCTGCCAGCAATCAGCCCCAGCATTTT. Its protein product is CAWSSASNQPQHF. The full variable domain, rest sourced from reference TRBV30 and TRBJ1-5, is SQTIHQWPATLVQPVGSPLSLECTVEGTSNPNLYWYRQAAGRGLQLLFYSVGIGQISSEVPQNLSASRPQDRQFILSSKKLLLSDSGFYLCAWSSASNQPQHFGDGTRLSIL.